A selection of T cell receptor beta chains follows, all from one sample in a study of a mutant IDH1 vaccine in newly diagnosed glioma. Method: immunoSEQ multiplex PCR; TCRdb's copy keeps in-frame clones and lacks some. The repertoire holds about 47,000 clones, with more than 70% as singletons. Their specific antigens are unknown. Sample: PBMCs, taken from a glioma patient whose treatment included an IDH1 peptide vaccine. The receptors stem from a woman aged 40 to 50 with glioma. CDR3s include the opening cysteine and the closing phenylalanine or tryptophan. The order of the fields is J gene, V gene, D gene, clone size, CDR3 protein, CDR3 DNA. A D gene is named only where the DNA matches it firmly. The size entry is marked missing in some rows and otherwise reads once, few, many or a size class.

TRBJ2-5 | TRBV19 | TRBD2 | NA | CASSIDAAGGSGETQYF | TGTGCCAGTAGTATAGATGCAGCGGGGGGGTCGGGAGAGACCCAGTACTTC
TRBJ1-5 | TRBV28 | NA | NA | CASMVGYSNQPQHF | TGTGCCAGCATGGTGGGATATAGCAATCAGCCCCAGCATTTT
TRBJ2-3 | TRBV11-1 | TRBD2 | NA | CASSLLAASTDTQYF | TGTGCCAGCAGCTTACTAGCGGCTAGCACAGATACGCAGTATTTT
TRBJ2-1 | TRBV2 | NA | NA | CASRNRLSLGTYNEQFF | TGTGCCAGCAGGAACAGACTTAGCCTCGGGACCTACAATGAGCAGTTCTTC
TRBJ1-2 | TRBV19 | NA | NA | CASSLGLIAGYTF | TGTGCCAGTAGTCTCGGCCTCATTGCGGGCTACACCTTC
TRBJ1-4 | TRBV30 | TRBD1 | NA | CAWNAGTGTEKLFF | TGTGCCTGGAATGCCGGGACAGGGACTGAAAAACTGTTTTTT
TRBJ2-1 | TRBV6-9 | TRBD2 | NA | CASSSCGGAGNEQFF | TGTGCCAGCAGTTCCTGCGGGGGGGCCGGGAATGAGCAGTTCTTC
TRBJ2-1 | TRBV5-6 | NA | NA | CASSLGGGSYNEQFF | TGTGCCAGCAGCTTAGGGGGTGGGTCCTACAATGAGCAGTTCTTC
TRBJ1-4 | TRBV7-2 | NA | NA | CASSLVHASEKLFF | TGTGCCAGCAGCTTAGTGCATGCCAGTGAAAAACTGTTTTTT
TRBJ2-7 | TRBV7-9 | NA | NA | CASSRGAGREQYF | TGTGCCAGCAGCAGGGGGGCGGGCCGCGAGCAGTACTTC
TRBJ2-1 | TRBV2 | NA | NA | CASRLEVNEQFF | TGTGCCAGCAGGTTAGAGGTCAATGAGCAGTTCTTC
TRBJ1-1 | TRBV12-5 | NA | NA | CASGLGLNTEAFF | TGTGCTAGTGGTTTGGGACTTAACACTGAAGCTTTCTTT
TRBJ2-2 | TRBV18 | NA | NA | CASSPPGRGELFF | TGTGCCAGCTCACCTCCCGGACGGGGGGAGCTGTTTTTT
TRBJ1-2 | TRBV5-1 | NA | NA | CASSLVEWGYGYTF | TGCGCCAGCAGCTTGGTCGAATGGGGCTATGGCTACACCTTC
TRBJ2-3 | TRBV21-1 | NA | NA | CASSKGLLAGGPSTDTQYF | TGTGCCAGCAGCAAAGGTTTGTTAGCGGGTGGCCCTAGCACAGATACGCAGTATTTT
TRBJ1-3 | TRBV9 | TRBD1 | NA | CASSAGQSSGNTIYF | TGTGCCAGCAGCGCGGGACAGAGCTCTGGAAACACCATATATTTT
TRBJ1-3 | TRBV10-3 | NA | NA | CAISQGVPGNTIYF | TGTGCCATCAGCCAGGGAGTCCCTGGAAACACCATATATTTT
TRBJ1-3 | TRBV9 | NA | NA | CASSVAEGSGNTIYF | TGTGCCAGCAGCGTAGCTGAAGGCTCTGGAAACACCATATATTTT
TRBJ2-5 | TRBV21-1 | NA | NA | CASSYRDRGFEQETQYF | TGTGCCAGCAGTTACCGGGACAGGGGCTTCGAACAAGAGACCCAGTACTTC
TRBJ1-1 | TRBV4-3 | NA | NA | CASSQEDRNTEAFF | TGCGCCAGCAGCCAAGAAGACAGAAACACTGAAGCTTTCTTT
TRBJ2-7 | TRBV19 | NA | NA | CASSTWADSYEQYF | TGTGCCAGTTCTACGTGGGCAGACTCCTACGAGCAGTACTTC
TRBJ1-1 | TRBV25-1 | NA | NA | CASNDRGEAFF | TGTGCCAGCAACGATAGGGGTGAAGCTTTCTTT
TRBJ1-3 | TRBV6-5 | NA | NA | CASGSSGNTIYF | TGTGCCAGCGGGAGCTCTGGAAACACCATATATTTT
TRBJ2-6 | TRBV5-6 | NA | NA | CASSFWGTGANVLTF | TGTGCCAGCAGCTTTTGGGGTACCGGGGCCAACGTCCTGACTTTC
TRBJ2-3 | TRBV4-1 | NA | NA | CASSQVEADTQYF | TGCGCCAGCAGCCAAGTGGAAGCAGATACGCAGTATTTT
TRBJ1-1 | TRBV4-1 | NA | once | CASSLRTVENTEAFF | TGCGCCAGCAGCCTAAGAACAGTAGAGAACACTGAAGCTTTCTTT
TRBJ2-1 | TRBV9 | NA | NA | CASSVAGAFYNEQFF | TGTGCCAGCAGCGTTGCAGGGGCCTTCTACAATGAGCAGTTCTTC
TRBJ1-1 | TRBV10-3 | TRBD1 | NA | CAISKTGGTDTEAFF | TGTGCCATCAGTAAAACAGGGGGCACGGACACTGAAGCTTTCTTT